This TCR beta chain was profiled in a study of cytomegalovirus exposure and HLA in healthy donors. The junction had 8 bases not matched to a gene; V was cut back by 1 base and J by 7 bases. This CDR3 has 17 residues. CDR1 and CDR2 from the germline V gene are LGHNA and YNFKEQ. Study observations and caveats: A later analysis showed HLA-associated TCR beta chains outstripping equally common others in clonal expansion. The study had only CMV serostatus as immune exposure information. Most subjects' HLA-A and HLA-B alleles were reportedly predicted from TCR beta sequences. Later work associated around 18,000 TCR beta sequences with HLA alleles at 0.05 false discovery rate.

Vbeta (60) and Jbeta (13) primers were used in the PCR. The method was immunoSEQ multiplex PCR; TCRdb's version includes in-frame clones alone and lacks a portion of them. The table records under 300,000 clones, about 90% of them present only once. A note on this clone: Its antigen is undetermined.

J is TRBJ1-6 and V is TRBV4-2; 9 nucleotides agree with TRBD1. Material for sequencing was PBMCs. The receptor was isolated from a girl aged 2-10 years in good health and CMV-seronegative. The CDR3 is CASSQGLQGAVNSPLHF. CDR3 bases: TGTGCCAGCAGCCAAGGGTTACAGGGGGCAGTAAATTCACCCCTCCACTTT.